The 22 T cell receptor beta chains presented below share a single source sample, sequenced in a study of T cell responses to AZD1222 COVID-19 vaccine. TCRdb's copy holds only in-frame clones and misses some; the assay was immunoSEQ multiplex PCR. The sample contains 90,000 to 100,000 clones, roughly 90% of which appear only once. The source material was peripheral blood, sampled on day 0 of AZD1222 vaccination. The receptors were sampled from an adult in good health.

The CDR3 DNA is TGTGCCAGCAGCCAAATCGACGTCTACAATCAGCCCCAGCATTTT. Translating gives CASSQIDVYNQPQHF. The V gene is TRBV6-2 or TRBV6-3, the J gene TRBJ1-5, with no clear D. Trimming took 6 bases from V and 3 from J, leaving 15 bases between them. There are 15 residues in the CDR3. Germline V gene data show CDR1 as MNHEY and CDR2 as SVGEGT.

The chain couples TRBV6-5 to TRBJ1-2, with 9 positions matching TRBD1. The CDR3 loop spans 14 amino acids. V shed 0 bases, J shed 7 bases, and the junction held 3 bases outside the gene matches. Germline-derived CDR1 and CDR2 are MNHEY and SVGAGI. The CDR3 region has the DNA TGTGCCAGCAGTTACTCCGGACAGGGGATTGGCTACACCTTC. Translated, it gives CASSYSGQGIGYTF.

This clone was observed a handful of times. This sequence joins TRBV7-2 and TRBJ2-7, with 9 bases that match TRBD1. Unmatched junction bases numbered 5, after V lost 5 bases and J lost 3 bases. Germline V lookup: CDR1 SGHTA, CDR2 FQGNSA. There are 14 residues in the CDR3. Here the CDR3 reads CASSQQTGGYEQYF. The CDR3 bases are TGTGCCAGCAGCCAACAGACAGGGGGCTACGAGCAGTACTTC.

The V call is TRBV30, the J call TRBJ2-3; D unclear. Germline values: CDR1 GTSNPN, CDR2 SVGIG (reference sequence). Between the trimmed V and J ends, which lost 4 bases and 0 bases, there was a span of 11 bases. The CDR3 consists of 14 residues. DNA for the CDR3: TGTGCCTGGACAATCCGGCGTAGCACAGATACGCAGTATTTT. It translates to CAWTIRRSTDTQYF. Based on the CDR3 plus reference TRBV30 and TRBJ2-3, the full variable domain is SQTIHQWPATLVQPVGSPLSLECTVEGTSNPNLYWYRQAAGRGLQLLFYSVGIGQISSEVPQNLSASRPQDRQFILSSKKLLLSDSGFYLCAWTIRRSTDTQYFGPGTRLTVL.

This sequence joins TRBV6-5 and TRBJ2-1; a possible D gene is TRBD2 (6 bases). Trimming stripped 6 bases from V and 8 bases from J, with 20 bases between. In germline, CDR1 is MNHEY, CDR2 SVGAGI. The CDR3 sequence is 15 residues long. As DNA, the CDR3 is TGTGCCAGCAGGGGGGACGTTGGAGGGAGCCATGAGCAGTTCTTC. It codes for CASRGDVGGSHEQFF.

This clone has just one count. The chain is built from TRBV3-1 (or the pseudogene TRBV3-2) and TRBJ2-7; no clear D. Trimming stripped 3 bases from V and 0 bases from J, with 3 bases between. This CDR3 is built from 12 residues. Germline CDR1 LGHDT, CDR2 YNNKEL (reference sequence). Here the CDR3 DNA reads TGTGCCAGCAGCCATGCCTCCTACGAGCAGTACTTC. Its protein is CASSHASYEQYF.

The CDR3 reads CASSRQTDTDTQYF. DNA for the CDR3: TGTGCCAGCTCACGACAGACAGACACAGATACGCAGTATTTT. The gene calls are TRBV18 and TRBJ2-3, with D possibly being TRBD1 (5 bases). CDR1 and CDR2 (germline): KGHSH, LQKENI. V was cut by 4 bases and J by 2 bases, with 10 bases left in between. The length of the CDR3 is 14 residues.

This chain connects TRBV28 to TRBJ2-7, with 8 bases identical to TRBD1. This CDR3 comprises 15 residues. V dropped 6 bases and J dropped 5; count of bases not matched to a gene: 12. Per the germline V gene, CDR1 is MDHEN and CDR2 is SYDVKM. For the CDR3, the DNA is TGTGCCAGCAGCTCCGCAGGGGGCGAAGTAAACGAGCAGTACTTC. Translating gives CASSSAGGEVNEQYF. Looking up the rest from reference TRBV28 and TRBJ2-7 gives the full variable domain: DVKVTQSSRYLVKRTGEKVFLECVQDMDHENMFWYRQDPGLGLRLIYFSYDVKMKEKGDIPEGYSVSREKKERFSLILESASTNQTSMYLCASSSAGGEVNEQYFGPGTRLTVT.

This chain connects TRBV6-5 to TRBJ2-2, with 9 bases fitting TRBD1. The germline CDR1 and CDR2 sequences are MNHEY and SVGAGI. The CDR3 spans 16 residues. V shed 2 bases, J shed 5 bases, and the junction held 6 bases outside the gene matches. CDR3 residues: CASSYGDRDFTGELFF. CDR3 nucleotides: TGTGCCAGCAGTTACGGGGACAGGGATTTTACCGGGGAGCTGTTTTTT.

The V and J genes are TRBV10-3 and TRBJ1-2, with 7 bases matching TRBD1. Germline CDR1 and CDR2: ENHRY and SYGVKD. The ends lost 4 bases at V and 4 bases at J; junction bases unmatched: 15. The CDR3 loop spans 17 amino acids. This CDR3 is CAISAPPQGGLRYGYTF. In DNA form, the CDR3 reads TGTGCCATCAGTGCCCCCCCCCAAGGGGGCCTTCGCTATGGCTACACCTTC.

This clone occurred once. This rearrangement joins TRBV5-5 to TRBJ2-1, with 13 bases lining up with TRBD2. The germline V gene has CDR1 SGHKS and CDR2 YYEKEE (reference sequence). The CDR3 spans 16 residues. Losses at the gene ends were 0 bases for V and 5 bases for J; bases not matched to a gene: 2. The DNA of the CDR3 is TGTGCCAGCAGCTTGGCCGGGACTAGCGGGGACAATGAGCAGTTCTTC. It specifies CASSLAGTSGDNEQFF.

The rearrangement joins TRBV19 to TRBJ1-1, with 8 bases identical to TRBD1. Germline V gene lookup returns CDR1 LNHDA and CDR2 SQIVND (reference sequence). V gave up 4 bases and J gave up 6 bases; unmatched junction bases: 4. This CDR3 contains 13 residues. CDR3 in amino acids: CASSTTGGAEAFF. CDR3 sequence (DNA): TGTGCCAGTAGTACTACAGGGGGGGCTGAAGCTTTCTTT.

The chain joins TRBV3-1 (or the pseudogene TRBV3-2) to TRBJ2-3, with no clear D. Per the germline V gene, CDR1 is LGHDT and CDR2 is YNNKEL (reference sequence). Trimming shortened V by 0 bases and J by 5 bases, and 12 bases separated the two germline ends. CDR3 size: 15 residues. DNA of the CDR3: TGTGCCAGCAGCCAAGATCTGGTAGTGGGAGATACGCAGTATTTT. Translation gives CASSQDLVVGDTQYF.

The CDR3 loop is CASSPSAGSSYNEQFF. The CDR3 DNA follows: TGTGCCAGCTCGCCCTCAGCCGGTAGCTCCTACAATGAGCAGTTCTTC. This chain uses TRBV18 with TRBJ2-1; no clear D gene. The germline CDR1 and CDR2 sequences are KGHSH and LQKENI. V lost 6 bases, J lost 0 bases, and 15 bases lay in between. This CDR3 has 16 amino acids.

The chain links TRBV28 to TRBJ2-2, with D tentatively TRBD1 (6 bases). The CDR3 contains 16 residues. CDR1 is MDHEN and CDR2 is SYDVKM in the germline V gene. Trimming removed 6 bases from V and 0 bases from J, with 14 bases in between. The CDR3 sequence is CASRRTGMSNTGELFF. The CDR3 coding sequence is TGTGCCAGCAGACGAACAGGGATGTCGAACACCGGGGAGCTGTTTTTT. The full variable domain, with the rest looked up from reference TRBV28 and TRBJ2-2, is DVKVTQSSRYLVKRTGEKVFLECVQDMDHENMFWYRQDPGLGLRLIYFSYDVKMKEKGDIPEGYSVSREKKERFSLILESASTNQTSMYLCASRRTGMSNTGELFFGEGSRLTVL.

This sequence joins TRBV27 and TRBJ1-2; D gene unclear. V was pared by 5 bases and J by 8 bases, with 18 bases between. The germline gives CDR1 MNHEY, CDR2 SMNVEV (reference sequence). The CDR3 is 14 residues long. The CDR3 DNA reads TGTGCCAGCAGTCCCTCCTCGGTAGGGTACGGCTACACCTTC. It encodes CASSPSSVGYGYTF.

V gene TRBV14 combines with J gene TRBJ2-2; D gene uncertain. The CDR3 is 13 residues long. In germline, CDR1 is SGHDN, CDR2 FVKESK. V shed 1 base and J shed 5 bases, with 5 bases lying between them. CDR3 coding DNA: TGTGCCAGCAGCCAAGTTGGTACCGGGGAGCTGTTTTTT. Its protein is CASSQVGTGELFF.

The chain is built from TRBV6-5 and TRBJ1-1, with TRBD1 as a possible D gene (5 bases). This CDR3 comprises 15 residues. The germline V gene has CDR1 MNHEY and CDR2 SVGAGI. The V end was cut by 4 bases, the J end by 0 bases, with 12 bases between. CDR3 sequence (DNA): TGTGCCAGCAGTTCCCCCCAGGGATTGAACACTGAAGCTTTCTTT. Residues: CASSSPQGLNTEAFF.

The chain recombines TRBV18 with TRBJ1-1, with D perhaps TRBD1 (6 bases). With 8 bases removed from V and 3 bases from J, the gap between germline ends came to 13 bases. CDR1 and CDR2 from the germline V gene are KGHSH and LQKENI. There are 13 residues in the CDR3. Here the CDR3 DNA reads TGTGCCAGCACGGAGGGGGGTTACACTGAAGCTTTCTTT. This encodes CASTEGGYTEAFF.

The chain carries TRBV7-8 and TRBJ2-2, with D perhaps matching TRBD1 or TRBD2 (5 bases each). CDR1 SGHVS and CDR2 FQNEAQ come from the germline V gene. Deletions cut 2 bases from V and 5 bases from J, with 12 bases between. The CDR3 is made up of 15 amino acids. CDR3 bases: TGTGCCAGCAGCTTAAGCTCGGGGCTAACCGGGGAGCTGTTTTTT. This codes for CASSLSSGLTGELFF.

This clone was counted once. V gene TRBV6-1 combines with J gene TRBJ1-5; tentative D call: TRBD1 (6 bases). The germline CDR1 and CDR2 sequences are MNHNS and SASEGT. This CDR3 spans 18 amino acids. The V gene lost 3 bases and the J gene lost 7 bases, with 25 bases spanning the gap. The CDR3 nucleotides read TGTGCCAGCAGTGATCCGGCAGGGGTAACTGAAGGCGGACAGCCCCAGCATTTT. Its protein product is CASSDPAGVTEGGQPQHF.

In its sample, this clone was seen a few times. The gene calls are TRBV11-2 and TRBJ1-1; unclear D gene. Between the trimmed V and J ends, which lost 2 bases and 0 bases, there was a span of 10 bases. Germline loops: CDR1 SGHAT, CDR2 FQNNGV. CDR3 length equals 15 residues. CDR3: CASSLFGSMNTEAFF. In nucleotides, the CDR3 is TGTGCCAGCAGCTTATTCGGGAGTATGAACACTGAAGCTTTCTTT.